This is a list of T cell receptor beta chains from one sample in a study of blood T cell repertoires in COVID-19. Profiling relied on immunoSEQ multiplex PCR, and the TCRdb table lists in-frame clones only, not all of them. Here the sample spans fewer than 250,000 clones, less than 90% being singletons. Specimen: peripheral blood. Every receptor here comes from a woman aged 80 or over with COVID-19, enrolled during active disease. Each CDR3 is given with its conserved first and last residue. Fields, in order: clone size, J gene, V gene, D gene, CDR3 DNA, CDR3 protein. D genes are given only for firm matches. Size is stated for part of the rows, as once, few or many counts, or as a class when the clone is expanded.

>.|TRBJ1-1|TRBV11-2|.
TGTGCCAGCAGCTTAGAATTGCGGACGGGATCTTTCTTT
CASSLELRTGSFF
>.|TRBJ1-6|TRBV10-3|.
TGTGCCATCAGTGAGGGCAGGGGAATGGGTTCACCCCTCCACTTT
CAISEGRGMGSPLHF
>.|TRBJ2-2|TRBV5-1|.
TGCGCCAGCAGCTTGACGGCTCGGACTCAAAACACCGGGGAGCTGTTTTTT
CASSLTARTQNTGELFF
>once|TRBJ2-5|TRBV11-2|TRBD1
TGTGCCAGCAGCCGAGACAGGGTGGAAGAGACCCAGTACTTC
CASSRDRVEETQYF
>few|TRBJ2-1|TRBV7-8|.
TGTGCCAGCAGCTTAACCGGACTCCTTAGGGATGAGCAGTTCTTC
CASSLTGLLRDEQFF
>.|TRBJ2-7|TRBV7-9|.
TGTGCCAGCAGCCCACAGGGTACGCGTAATACGGAGCAGTACTTC
CASSPQGTRNTEQYF
>.|TRBJ2-1|TRBV5-1|TRBD2
TGCGCCAGCAGCTTGGGCGGGGGGGCCTACAATGAGCAGTTCTTC
CASSLGGGAYNEQFF
>.|TRBJ1-6|TRBV2|TRBD1
TGTGCCAGCAGTGAGTTGGGACAGGGGAATTCACCCCTCCACTTT
CASSELGQGNSPLHF
>.|TRBJ2-7|TRBV7-8|.
TGTGCCAGTCTACCTGGGGGGGCGCCGGGAGAGCAGTACTTC
CASLPGGAPGEQYF
>few|TRBJ2-1|TRBV6-5|TRBD2
TGTGCCAGCAGTTACTCCGGGACTAGCGGATACAATGAGCAGTTCTTC
CASSYSGTSGYNEQFF
>few|TRBJ1-1|TRBV19|.
TGTGCCAGTAGTATAGTGCCCAGGGGTAACACTGAAGCTTTCTTT
CASSIVPRGNTEAFF
>.|TRBJ2-1|TRBV18|TRBD1
TGTGCCAGCTCTAGGGAGGACAGGGGAGCCAATGAGCAGTTCTTC
CASSREDRGANEQFF